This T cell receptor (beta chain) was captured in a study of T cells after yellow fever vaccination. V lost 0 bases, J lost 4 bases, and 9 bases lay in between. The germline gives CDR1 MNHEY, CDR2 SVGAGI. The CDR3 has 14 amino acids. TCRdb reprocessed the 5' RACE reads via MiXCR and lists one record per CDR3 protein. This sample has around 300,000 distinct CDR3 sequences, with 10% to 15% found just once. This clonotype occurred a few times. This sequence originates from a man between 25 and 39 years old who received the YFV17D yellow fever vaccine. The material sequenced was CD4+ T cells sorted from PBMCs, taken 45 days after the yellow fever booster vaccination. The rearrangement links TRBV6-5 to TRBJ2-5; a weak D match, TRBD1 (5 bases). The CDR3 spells CASSYSTGLETQYF. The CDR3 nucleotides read TGTGCCAGCAGTTACTCCACAGGTTTAGAGACCCAGTACTTC.